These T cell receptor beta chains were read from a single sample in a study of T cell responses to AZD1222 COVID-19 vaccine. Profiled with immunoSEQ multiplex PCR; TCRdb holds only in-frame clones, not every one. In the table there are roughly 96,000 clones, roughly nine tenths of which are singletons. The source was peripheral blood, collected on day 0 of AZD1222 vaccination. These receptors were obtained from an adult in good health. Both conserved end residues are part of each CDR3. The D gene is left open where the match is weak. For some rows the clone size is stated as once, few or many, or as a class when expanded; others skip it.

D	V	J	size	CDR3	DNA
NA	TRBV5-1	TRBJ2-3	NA	CASSLTPGHRTDTQYF	TGCGCCAGCAGCCTAACGCCGGGACATCGCACAGATACGCAGTATTTT
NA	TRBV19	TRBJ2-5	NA	CASSIRVFSVQETQYF	TGTGCCAGTAGTATACGCGTCTTCTCGGTACAAGAGACCCAGTACTTC
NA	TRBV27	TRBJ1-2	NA	CASSSGPDYGYTF	TGTGCCAGCAGTTCCGGACCGGACTATGGCTACACCTTC
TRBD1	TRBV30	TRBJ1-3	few	CAYDPTGAGNTIYF	TGTGCCTACGACCCGACAGGGGCGGGAAACACCATATATTTT
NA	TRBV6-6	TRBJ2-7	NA	CASSCEIQVAVYEQYF	TGTGCCAGCAGTTGCGAGATACAGGTGGCGGTCTACGAGCAGTACTTC
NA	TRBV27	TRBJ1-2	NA	CASSQSGQPFYGYTF	TGTGCCAGCAGCCAAAGTGGACAGCCGTTCTATGGCTACACCTTC
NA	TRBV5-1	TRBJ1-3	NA	CASSLGRLGDTIYF	TGCGCCAGCAGCTTGGGCAGGCTCGGGGACACCATATATTTT
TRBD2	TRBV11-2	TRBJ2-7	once	CASSLGSGGHAYEQYF	TGTGCCAGCAGCTTAGGCTCGGGGGGTCATGCCTACGAGCAGTACTTC
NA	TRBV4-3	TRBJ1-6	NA	CASSQERTENNSPLHF	TGCGCCAGCAGCCAAGAGAGGACCGAAAATAATTCACCCCTCCACTTT
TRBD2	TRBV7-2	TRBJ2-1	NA	CASSPTSGGIPYNEQFF	TGTGCCAGCAGCCCAACTAGCGGGGGAATTCCCTACAATGAGCAGTTCTTC
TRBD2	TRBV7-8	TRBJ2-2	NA	CASSLAGGLIAGELFF	TGTGCCAGCAGCCTCGCGGGGGGCCTTATCGCCGGGGAGCTGTTTTTT
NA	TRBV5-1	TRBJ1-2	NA	CASSLAPNYGYTF	TGCGCCAGCAGCCTGGCGCCCAACTATGGCTACACCTTC
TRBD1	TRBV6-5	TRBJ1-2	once	CASTTGTNYGYTF	TGTGCCAGCACGACAGGGACTAACTATGGCTACACCTTC
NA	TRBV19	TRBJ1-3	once	CASSLVWDLGNTIYF	TGTGCCAGTAGTTTGGTTTGGGACCTTGGAAACACCATATATTTT
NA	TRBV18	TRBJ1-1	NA	CASSPPNRQGTNTEAFF	TGTGCCAGCTCACCGCCTAACCGTCAGGGGACGAACACTGAAGCTTTCTTT
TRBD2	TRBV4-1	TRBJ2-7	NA	CASSQPSSGRRHYEQYF	TGCGCCAGCAGCCAACCTTCTAGCGGGCGCAGACATTACGAGCAGTACTTC
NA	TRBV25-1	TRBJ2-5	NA	CASSELATQETQYF	TGTGCCAGCAGTGAACTGGCGACCCAAGAGACCCAGTACTTC
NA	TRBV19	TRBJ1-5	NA	CASSRGIVNQPQHF	TGTGCCAGTAGTAGGGGGATTGTGAATCAGCCCCAGCATTTT
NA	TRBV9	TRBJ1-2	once	CASSVDGRGRGGYTF	TGTGCCAGCAGCGTAGACGGCAGGGGAAGAGGTGGCTACACCTTC
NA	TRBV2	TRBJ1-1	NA	CASRGGVSTEAFF	TGTGCCAGCAGGGGGGGGGTGAGCACTGAAGCTTTCTTT
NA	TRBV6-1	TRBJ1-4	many	CASSEGRQVNEKLFF	TGTGCCAGCAGTGAAGGTAGACAGGTTAATGAAAAACTGTTTTTT
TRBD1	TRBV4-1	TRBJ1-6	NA	CASSHRQGAYNSPLHF	TGCGCCAGCAGCCACAGACAGGGCGCTTATAATTCACCCCTCCACTTT
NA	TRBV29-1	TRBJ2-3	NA	CSVRPGAFGGLIATQYF	TGCAGCGTTCGCCCAGGGGCCTTCGGAGGACTAATAGCTACGCAGTATTTT
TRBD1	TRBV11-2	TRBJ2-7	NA	CASSLGRKSGTVTYEQYF	TGTGCCAGCAGCTTAGGAAGAAAATCCGGGACAGTTACCTACGAGCAGTACTTC
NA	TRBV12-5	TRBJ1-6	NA	CASGLVLNRVTSPLHF	TGTGCTAGTGGTTTGGTACTAAACAGGGTAACTTCACCCCTCCACTTT
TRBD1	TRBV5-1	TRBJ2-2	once	CASSRTGATGELFF	TGCGCCAGCAGCAGGACAGGGGCCACCGGGGAGCTGTTTTTT
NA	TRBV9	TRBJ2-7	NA	CASSVGQGPYEQYF	TGTGCCAGCAGCGTAGGGCAGGGCCCCTACGAGCAGTACTTC
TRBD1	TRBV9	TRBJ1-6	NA	CASSVAEGQPFYNSPLHF	TGTGCCAGCAGCGTAGCCGAGGGACAGCCCTTCTATAATTCACCCCTCCACTTT
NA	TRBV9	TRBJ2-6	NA	CASSPRIAPLGANVLTF	TGTGCCAGCAGCCCCCGGATAGCCCCCCTTGGGGCCAACGTCCTGACTTTC
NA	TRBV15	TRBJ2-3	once	CATSRDRVSTDTQYF	TGTGCCACCAGCAGAGATAGGGTCAGCACAGATACGCAGTATTTT
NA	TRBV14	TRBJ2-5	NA	CASSARRVGQTQYF	TGTGCCAGCAGCGCGAGGCGAGTTGGGCAGACCCAGTACTTC
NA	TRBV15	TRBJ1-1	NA	CATSRERLRLDTEAFF	TGTGCCACCAGCAGAGAGCGACTGAGGCTCGACACTGAAGCTTTCTTT
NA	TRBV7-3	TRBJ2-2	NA	CASSFRLNTGELFF	TGTGCCAGCAGCTTCCGATTGAACACCGGGGAGCTGTTTTTT
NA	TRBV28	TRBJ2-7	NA	CASSLNSYEQYF	TGTGCCAGCAGCCTAAACTCCTACGAGCAGTACTTC
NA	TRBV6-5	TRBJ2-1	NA	CASNWGPTYNEQFF	TGTGCCAGCAATTGGGGACCTACATACAATGAGCAGTTCTTC
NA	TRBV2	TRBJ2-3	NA	CASRAGYTQYF	TGTGCCAGCAGAGCAGGATATACGCAGTATTTT
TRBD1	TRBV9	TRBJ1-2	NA	CASSGGQAHYGYTF	TGTGCCAGCAGCGGCGGACAGGCCCACTATGGCTACACCTTC
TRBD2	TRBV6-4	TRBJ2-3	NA	CASSPPPWGGDTDTQYF	TGTGCCAGCAGTCCCCCCCCGTGGGGGGGGGACACAGATACGCAGTATTTT
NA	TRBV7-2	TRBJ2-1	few	CASSLSRYNEQFF	TGTGCCAGCAGCTTAAGCAGATACAATGAGCAGTTCTTC
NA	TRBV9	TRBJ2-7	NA	CASSPESHGGRAEQYF	TGTGCCAGCAGCCCCGAGTCCCATGGCGGGCGAGCCGAGCAGTACTTC
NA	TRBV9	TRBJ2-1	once	CASSVLARDANSYNEQFF	TGTGCCAGCAGCGTCCTAGCCCGAGACGCAAACTCCTACAATGAGCAGTTCTTC
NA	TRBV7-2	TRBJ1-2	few	CASSFRGARGYTF	TGTGCCAGCAGCTTTCGGGGGGCGAGGGGCTACACCTTC
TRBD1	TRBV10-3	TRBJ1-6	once	CAISDRTGLNSPLHF	TGTGCCATCAGTGACCGGACAGGGCTCAATTCACCCCTCCACTTT
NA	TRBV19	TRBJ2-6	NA	CASSWKAAGAYSSGANVLTF	TGTGCCAGTAGTTGGAAGGCGGCAGGGGCCTATTCCTCTGGGGCCAACGTCCTGACTTTC
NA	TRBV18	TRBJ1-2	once	CASSPPPGREGGYTF	TGTGCCAGCTCACCACCCCCCGGCAGGGAGGGCGGCTACACCTTC
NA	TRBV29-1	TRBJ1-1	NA	CSAGSGGTEAFF	TGCAGCGCCGGTTCCGGGGGCACTGAAGCTTTCTTT
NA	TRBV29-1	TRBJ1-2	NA	CSVEDGPLFYGYTF	TGCAGCGTTGAAGACGGGCCCTTATTCTATGGCTACACCTTC
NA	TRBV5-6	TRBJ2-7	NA	CASSLGGGGYEQYF	TGTGCCAGCAGCTTGGGAGGGGGAGGCTACGAGCAGTACTTC